The 23 T cell receptor beta chains given below trace back to one sample, sequenced in a study of T cell responses to AZD1222 COVID-19 vaccine. Only in-frame clones appear in the TCRdb table, and some are missing; sequencing was by immunoSEQ multiplex PCR. This table has approximately 150,000 clones, around 90% appearing once. This specimen was peripheral blood, taken 28 days after the second dose of the MenACWY control vaccine. All receptors derive from an adult who received the MenACWY meningococcal vaccine as a control.

The chain carries TRBV7-2 and TRBJ1-1; D perhaps matches TRBD1 (5 bases). The germline V gene encodes CDR1 SGHTA and CDR2 FQGNSA. CDR3 length: 14 residues. The V end was cut by 7 bases, the J end by 1 base, with 13 bases between. CDR3 residues: CASTRDFSNTEAFF. For the CDR3, the DNA is TGTGCCAGCACCCGGGACTTCTCGAACACTGAAGCTTTCTTT.

The V call is TRBV28, the J call TRBJ1-4; TRBD1 matches at 7 bases. Unmatched junction bases numbered 18, after V lost 10 bases and J lost 10 bases. This CDR3 spans 15 amino acids. The germline V gene encodes CDR1 MDHEN and CDR2 SYDVKM. The CDR3, as DNA: TGTGCCACTCAAGGACAGGCATCACAAGTTAGAAAACTGTTTTTT. As protein: CATQGQASQVRKLFF.

This rearrangement joins TRBV10-3 to TRBJ1-5; D may be TRBD1 (5 bases). This CDR3 spans 13 amino acids. Germline CDR1 ENHRY, CDR2 SYGVKD. V shed 8 bases and J shed 5 bases, with 13 bases lying between them. In DNA, the CDR3 is TGTGCCATCTCCAGGGACGTTGATCAGCCCCAGCATTTT. It encodes CAISRDVDQPQHF.

CDR3 bases: TGTGCCAGCAGTCCGCCGGGCAGACCAAGCTCTGGAAACACCATATATTTT. The encoded protein is CASSPPGRPSSGNTIYF. The rearrangement joins TRBV28 to TRBJ1-3; D remains unclear. The germline V gene has CDR1 MDHEN and CDR2 SYDVKM. Trimming removed 5 bases from V and 0 bases from J, with 17 bases in between. The CDR3 length is 17 residues.

The chain joins TRBV19 to TRBJ1-2; 9 bases are a match to TRBD1. The CDR3 consists of 13 residues. V was clipped by 3 bases and J by 8 bases; unmatched bases: 4. Germline CDR1 is LNHDA and CDR2 is SQIVND (reference sequence). The CDR3 coding sequence is TGTGCCAGTAGTATTGGGACAGGGAGGGGCTACACCTTC. This sequence encodes CASSIGTGRGYTF.

The chain is built from TRBV11-1 and TRBJ2-7; 7 nucleotides agree with TRBD2. Germline V gene lookup returns CDR1 SGHAT and CDR2 FQDESV (reference sequence). The J segment lost 6 bases and the V segment lost 5 bases, leaving 13 bases of the junction unmatched. The CDR3 is made up of 15 amino acids. The CDR3 reads CASSLILREFSEQYF. CDR3 nucleotide sequence: TGTGCCAGCAGCCTCATTTTGCGGGAGTTTTCCGAGCAGTACTTC. Drawing the rest from reference TRBV11-1 and TRBJ2-7, the complete variable domain is EAEVAQSPRYKITEKSQAVAFWCDPISGHATLYWYRQILGQGPELLVQFQDESVVDDSQLPKDRFSAERLKGVDSTLKIQPAELGDSAMYLCASSLILREFSEQYFGPGTRLTVT.

The chain combines TRBV5-4 with TRBJ1-2, with 7 bases that match TRBD1. The germline V gene encodes CDR1 SGHNT and CDR2 YYREEE (reference sequence). The CDR3 runs to 15 residues. The V gene end was trimmed by 4 bases and the J gene end by 9 bases; junction bases not matched to a gene: 15. CDR3 in DNA: TGTGCCAGCAGCCATCGGGACAGCCAATGGAAGAGCTACACCTTC. The encoded protein is CASSHRDSQWKSYTF.

This clone appeared once. The chain combines TRBV18 with TRBJ2-3; D is undetermined. Germline CDR1 KGHSH, CDR2 LQKENI. V dropped 4 bases and J dropped 5 bases, with 10 bases sitting between them. This CDR3 is 13 amino acids long. The CDR3, as DNA: TGTGCCAGCTCACTGGGCAACGGAGATACGCAGTATTTT. This sequence encodes CASSLGNGDTQYF.

This chain connects TRBV18 to TRBJ2-5; D call uncertain. Trimming removed 3 bases from V and 2 bases from J, with 10 bases in between. CDR3 size: 14 residues. Germline V gene lookup returns CDR1 KGHSH and CDR2 LQKENI. The CDR3 nucleotides read TGTGCCAGCTCACCGTCTCATGGACAAGAGACCCAGTACTTC. Its protein product is CASSPSHGQETQYF.

The rearrangement joins TRBV28 to TRBJ1-5; 8 bases are shared with TRBD1. CDR3 size: 17 residues. V lost 5 bases and J lost 2; bases outside the gene matches: 11. From germline, CDR1 is MDHEN and CDR2 SYDVKM. The CDR3 reads CASSLGQGEGGNQPQHF. The CDR3 DNA sequence: TGTGCCAGCAGTCTAGGACAGGGTGAAGGGGGCAATCAGCCCCAGCATTTT.

This chain links TRBV9 with TRBJ1-6, with 9 bases identical to TRBD1. CDR3 length: 14 amino acids. Germline-derived CDR1 and CDR2 are SGDLS and YYNGEE. Germline trimming cut 4 bases from V and 9 bases from J; bases unmatched to any gene: 5. As DNA, the CDR3 is TGTGCCAGCAGCTTTGGGACAGGGACTTCACCCCTCCACTTT. Translating it yields CASSFGTGTSPLHF. The whole variable domain, remainder taken from reference TRBV9 and TRBJ1-6, is DSGVTQTPKHLITATGQRVTLRCSPRSGDLSVYWYQQSLDQGLQFLIQYYNGEERAKGNILERFSAQQFPDLHSELNLSSLELGDSALYFCASSFGTGTSPLHFGNGTRLTVT.

V gene TRBV7-3 combines with J gene TRBJ2-1; 12 nucleotides match TRBD1. From germline, CDR1 is SGHTA and CDR2 FQGTGA. Trimming cost V 5 bases and J 8 bases; bases outside gene matches: 10. The CDR3 contains 16 residues. In DNA form, the CDR3 reads TGTGCCAGCAGCCCCGGAACCGGGACAGGGGGCGATGAGCAGTTCTTC. Its protein product is CASSPGTGTGGDEQFF.

This sequence joins TRBV4-3 and TRBJ1-2; 8 bases agree with TRBD1. CDR1 and CDR2 from the germline V gene are LGHNA and YSLEER. J was trimmed by 4 bases and V by 1 base; bases with no gene match: 5. There are 15 residues in the CDR3. The CDR3 DNA follows: TGCGCCAGCAGCCAAGCCAGGGGGCACGGCTATGGCTACACCTTC. As protein: CASSQARGHGYGYTF.

The J gene is TRBJ1-5, the V gene TRBV19, with D possibly matching TRBD1 (5 bases). The CDR3 has 15 amino acids. Germline V gene lookup returns CDR1 LNHDA and CDR2 SQIVND (reference sequence). V was clipped by 0 bases and J by 7 bases, with 13 bases between them. The DNA of the CDR3 is TGTGCCAGTAGTATAGAATCAGGGATCGGGCAGCCCCAGCATTTT. This gives the protein CASSIESGIGQPQHF.

The chain links TRBV5-1 to TRBJ1-2; TRBD1 agrees at 10 bases. The CDR3 sequence is 13 residues long. Losses at the gene ends were 3 bases for V and 8 bases for J; bases not matched to a gene: 4. Germline assignment: CDR1 SGHRS and CDR2 YFSETQ. In DNA form, the CDR3 reads TGCGCCAGCAGCTCGACAGGGGGCGGAGGCTACACCTTC. It encodes CASSSTGGGGYTF. The entire variable domain, with the rest obtained from reference TRBV5-1 and TRBJ1-2, is as follows: KAGVTQTPRYLIKTRGQQVTLSCSPISGHRSVSWYQQTPGQGLQFLFEYFSETQRNKGNFPGRFSGRQFSNSRSEMNVSTLELGDSALYLCASSSTGGGGYTFGSGTRLTVV.

In DNA form, the CDR3 reads TGTGCCAGCAGCCCCACAGGGGGCGCATCCTACGAGCAGTACTTC. As protein: CASSPTGGASYEQYF. The chain employs TRBV5-5 and TRBJ2-7, with TRBD1 matching 9 bases. Trimming took 4 bases from V and 1 from J; bases not matched to a gene: 6. Germline V gene sequence: CDR1 SGHKS, CDR2 YYEKEE (reference sequence). The CDR3 loop spans 15 amino acids.

This chain uses TRBV11-2 with TRBJ2-1, with D unclear. Germline V gives CDR1 SGHAT, CDR2 FQNNGV. Trimming removed 4 bases from V and 6 bases from J, with 13 bases in between. This CDR3 spans 14 amino acids. CDR3 region: CASSSLPRANEQFF. CDR3 coding DNA: TGTGCCAGCAGCTCCCTCCCCCGGGCCAATGAGCAGTTCTTC.

CDR3 loop: CSVTPAALGKGQFF. In DNA, the CDR3 is TGCAGCGTTACCCCCGCGGCTCTCGGGAAGGGGCAGTTCTTC. The genes are TRBV29-1 and TRBJ2-1, with TRBD2 as a possible D gene (5 bases). The CDR3 covers 14 residues. CDR1 and CDR2 (germline): SQVTM, ANQGSEA. V dropped 5 bases and J dropped 12 bases, with 23 bases sitting between them.

This clone occurred many times. The rearrangement joins TRBV4-2 to TRBJ2-3; 13 bases are a match to TRBD2. Looked up from germline, CDR1 is LGHNA and CDR2 is YNFKEQ. V shed 3 bases, J shed 4 bases, and the junction held 4 bases outside the gene matches. This CDR3 is 16 amino acids long. CDR3 bases: TGTGCCAGCAGCCAGGAACTAGCGGGAGGGCCAGATACGCAGTATTTT. It specifies CASSQELAGGPDTQYF.

V gene TRBV29-1 combines with J gene TRBJ1-1, with TRBD1 identical over 11 bases. Germline CDR1 is SQVTM and CDR2 is ANQGSEA. With V trimmed by 6 bases and J by 5 bases, 2 bases remained unmatched. CDR3 length equals 12 residues. CDR3 region: CSVGTGGTEAFF. The CDR3 DNA follows: TGCAGCGTCGGGACAGGGGGAACTGAAGCTTTCTTT.

This clone occurred a few times. This chain uses TRBV11-3 with TRBJ1-2; no clear D. The germline gives CDR1 SGHNT, CDR2 YENEEA. The CDR3 extends over 12 amino acids. Trimming stripped 4 bases from V and 8 bases from J, with 11 bases between. This chain's CDR3 is CASSSGRQGYTF. The CDR3 nucleotides are TGTGCCAGCAGCTCGGGCCGGCAAGGCTACACCTTC.

This chain uses TRBV14 with TRBJ2-2, with D perhaps TRBD1 (6 bases). V shed 0 bases and J shed 1 base, with 9 bases lying between them. The germline V gene has CDR1 SGHDN and CDR2 FVKESK. This CDR3 has 16 residues. This CDR3 is CASSQDGTLNTGELFF. The CDR3 bases are TGTGCCAGCAGCCAAGATGGGACACTGAACACCGGGGAGCTGTTTTTT.

This sequence joins TRBV6-2 or TRBV6-3 and TRBJ2-3; a possible D gene is TRBD1 (7 bases). There are 16 residues in the CDR3. V lost 6 bases and J lost 6, with 22 bases in between. CDR1 and CDR2 (germline): MNHEY, SVGEGT. The CDR3 loop reads CASSQQGTQRGDTQYF. CDR3 DNA: TGTGCCAGCAGCCAACAGGGGACCCAACGGGGGGATACGCAGTATTTT.